This T cell receptor (beta chain) is from a study of blood T cell repertoires in COVID-19. Study context: Acute and convalescent COVID-19 specimens originated in the United States, Italy and Spain. PBMCs, B-cell-depleted T cells, or T cells provided the cDNA or gDNA that made up the material.

This CDR3 comprises 14 residues. In the study's own analysis: Estimated nucleated cell counts came from reference gene primer amplification. Assay: immunoSEQ multiplex PCR; the TCRdb copy retains only in-frame clones and omits some. D and trimming come from the DNA, and the V and J calls and clone size come from that table. The sample gives about 300,000 clones, approximately 83% of which show up once; about 14% is in the top ten. Source material: peripheral blood. The chain uses TRBV21-1 and TRBJ2-7; no check of the table's D call, TRBD1, against the DNA was made. TRBV21-1 constitutes a pseudogene. The receptor's source is a human donor in a cohort sampled during active COVID-19. This CDR3 reads CASSKSPSRYEQYF. In DNA form, the CDR3 reads TGTGCCAGCAGCAAAAGCCCGAGCAGGTACGAGCAGTACTTC.